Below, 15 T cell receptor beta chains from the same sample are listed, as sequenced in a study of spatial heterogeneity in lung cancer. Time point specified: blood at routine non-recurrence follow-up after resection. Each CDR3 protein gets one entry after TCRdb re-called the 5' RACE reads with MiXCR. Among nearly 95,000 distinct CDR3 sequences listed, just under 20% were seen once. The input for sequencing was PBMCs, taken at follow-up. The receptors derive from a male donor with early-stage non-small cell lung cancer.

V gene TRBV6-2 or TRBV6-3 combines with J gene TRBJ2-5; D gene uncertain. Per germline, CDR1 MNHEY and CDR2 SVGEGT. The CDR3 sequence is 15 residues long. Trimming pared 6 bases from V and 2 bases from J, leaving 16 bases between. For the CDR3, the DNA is TGTGCCAGCAGCCCTAGACTCGTCAGTCAAGAGACCCAGTACTTC. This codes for CASSPRLVSQETQYF.

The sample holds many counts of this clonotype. This CDR3 reads CASGLVHDGQSSTDTQYF. The CDR3 nucleotides read TGTGCTAGTGGTTTGGTACATGACGGACAGTCTAGCACAGATACGCAGTATTTT. The chain couples TRBV12-5 to TRBJ2-3; tentative D call: TRBD1 (6 bases). CDR3 size: 18 residues. Germline CDR1 LGHNT, CDR2 FRNRAP. Between the trimmed V and J ends, which lost 0 bases and 0 bases, there was a span of 16 bases.

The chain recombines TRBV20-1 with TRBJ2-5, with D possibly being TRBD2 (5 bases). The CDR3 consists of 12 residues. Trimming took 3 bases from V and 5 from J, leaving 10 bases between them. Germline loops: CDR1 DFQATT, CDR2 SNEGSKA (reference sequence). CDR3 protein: CSASIGVETQYF. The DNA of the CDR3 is TGCAGTGCTAGTATCGGGGTGGAGACCCAGTACTTC.

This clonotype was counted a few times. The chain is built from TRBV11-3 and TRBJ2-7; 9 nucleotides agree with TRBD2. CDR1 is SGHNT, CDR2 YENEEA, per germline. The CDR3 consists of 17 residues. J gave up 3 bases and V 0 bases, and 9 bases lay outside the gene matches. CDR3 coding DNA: TGTGCCAGCAGCTTAGATGCGGTAGCGGGGGCCTACTACGAGCAGTACGTC. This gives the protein CASSLDAVAGAYYEQYV.

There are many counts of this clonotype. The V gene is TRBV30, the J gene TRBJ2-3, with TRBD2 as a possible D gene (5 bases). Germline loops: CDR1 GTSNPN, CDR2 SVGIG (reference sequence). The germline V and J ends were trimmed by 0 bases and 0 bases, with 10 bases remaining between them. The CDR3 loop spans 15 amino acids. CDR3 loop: CAWSVAGDSTDTQYF. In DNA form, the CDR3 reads TGTGCCTGGAGTGTGGCCGGGGATAGCACAGATACGCAGTATTTT.

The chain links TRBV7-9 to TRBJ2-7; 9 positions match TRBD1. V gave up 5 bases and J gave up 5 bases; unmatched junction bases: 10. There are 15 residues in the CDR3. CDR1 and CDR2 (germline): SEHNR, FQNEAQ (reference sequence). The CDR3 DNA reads TGTGCCAGCAGCAAGCCGGGACAGGGATTCAACGAGCAGTACTTC. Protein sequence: CASSKPGQGFNEQYF. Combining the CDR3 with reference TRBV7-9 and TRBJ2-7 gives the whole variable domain DTGVSQNPRHKITKRGQNVTFRCDPISEHNRLYWYRQTLGQGPEFLTYFQNEAQLEKSRLLSDRFSAERPKGSFSTLEIQRTEQGDSAMYLCASSKPGQGFNEQYFGPGTRLTVT.

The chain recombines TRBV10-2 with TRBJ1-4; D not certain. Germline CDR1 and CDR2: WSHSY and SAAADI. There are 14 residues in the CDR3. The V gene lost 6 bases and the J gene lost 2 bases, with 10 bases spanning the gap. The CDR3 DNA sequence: TGCGCCAGCAGGGCGGGGTGGACTAATGAAAAACTGTTTTTT. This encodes CASRAGWTNEKLFF.

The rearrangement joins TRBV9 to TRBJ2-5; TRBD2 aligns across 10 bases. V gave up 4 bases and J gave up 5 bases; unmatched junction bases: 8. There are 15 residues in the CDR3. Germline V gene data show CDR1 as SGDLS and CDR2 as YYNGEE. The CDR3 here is CASSSNLAGVETQYF. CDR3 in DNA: TGTGCCAGCAGCTCAAATCTAGCGGGGGTCGAGACCCAGTACTTC.

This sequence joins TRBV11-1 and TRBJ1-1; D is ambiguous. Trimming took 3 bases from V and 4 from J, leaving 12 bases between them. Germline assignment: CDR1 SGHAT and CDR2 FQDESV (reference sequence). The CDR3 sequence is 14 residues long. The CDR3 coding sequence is TGTGCCAGCAGCTTCGTAGGACGGGGCACTGAAGCTTTCTTT. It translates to CASSFVGRGTEAFF.

The CDR3 sequence is CASSFNLWTSGREPYNEQFF. Here the CDR3 DNA reads TGTGCCAGCAGCTTCAATCTATGGACTAGCGGGAGAGAGCCCTACAATGAGCAGTTCTTC. The chain recombines TRBV7-8 with TRBJ2-1; TRBD2 agrees at 13 bases. Per the germline V gene, CDR1 is SGHVS and CDR2 is FQNEAQ. The CDR3 totals 20 residues. Trimming at V came to 3 bases and at J to 2 bases, leaving 13 bases not matched to a gene. The variable domain in full, completed from reference TRBV7-8 and TRBJ2-1, reads GAGVSQSPRYKVAKRGQDVALRCDPISGHVSLFWYQQALGQGPEFLTYFQNEAQLDKSGLPSDRFFAERPEGSVSTLKIQRTQQEDSAVYLCASSFNLWTSGREPYNEQFFGPGTRLTVL.

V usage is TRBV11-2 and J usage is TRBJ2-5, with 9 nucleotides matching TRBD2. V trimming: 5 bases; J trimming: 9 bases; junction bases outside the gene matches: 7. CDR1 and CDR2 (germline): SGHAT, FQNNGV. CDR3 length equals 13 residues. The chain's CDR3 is CASSPGLAEPQYF. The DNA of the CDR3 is TGTGCCAGCAGCCCGGGACTAGCTGAGCCCCAGTACTTC.

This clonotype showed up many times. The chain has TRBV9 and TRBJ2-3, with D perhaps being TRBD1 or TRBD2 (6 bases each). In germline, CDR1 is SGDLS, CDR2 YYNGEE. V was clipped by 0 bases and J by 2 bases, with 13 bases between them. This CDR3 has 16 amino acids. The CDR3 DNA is TGTGCCAGCAGCGTAGGTGGAGGGGGATACACAGATACGCAGTATTTT. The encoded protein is CASSVGGGGYTDTQYF.

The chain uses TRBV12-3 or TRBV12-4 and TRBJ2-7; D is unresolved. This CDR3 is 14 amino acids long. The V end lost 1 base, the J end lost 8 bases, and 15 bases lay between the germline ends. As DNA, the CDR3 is TGTGCCAGCAGTTTAGGGCAGACGGTATTGAAGCAGTACTTC. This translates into CASSLGQTVLKQYF.

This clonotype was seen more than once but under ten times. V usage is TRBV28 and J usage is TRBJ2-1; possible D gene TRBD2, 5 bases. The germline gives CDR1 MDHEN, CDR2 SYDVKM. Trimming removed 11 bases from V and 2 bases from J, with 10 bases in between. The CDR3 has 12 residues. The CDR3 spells CAASGAYNEQFF. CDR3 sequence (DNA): TGTGCCGCCTCCGGGGCCTACAATGAGCAGTTCTTC.

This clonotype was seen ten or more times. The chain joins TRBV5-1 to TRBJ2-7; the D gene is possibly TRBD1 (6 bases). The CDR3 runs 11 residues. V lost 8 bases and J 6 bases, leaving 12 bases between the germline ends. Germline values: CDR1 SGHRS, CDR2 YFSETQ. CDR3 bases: TGCGCCAGTCGAACAGGGCCCGAGCAGTACTTC. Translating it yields CASRTGPEQYF.